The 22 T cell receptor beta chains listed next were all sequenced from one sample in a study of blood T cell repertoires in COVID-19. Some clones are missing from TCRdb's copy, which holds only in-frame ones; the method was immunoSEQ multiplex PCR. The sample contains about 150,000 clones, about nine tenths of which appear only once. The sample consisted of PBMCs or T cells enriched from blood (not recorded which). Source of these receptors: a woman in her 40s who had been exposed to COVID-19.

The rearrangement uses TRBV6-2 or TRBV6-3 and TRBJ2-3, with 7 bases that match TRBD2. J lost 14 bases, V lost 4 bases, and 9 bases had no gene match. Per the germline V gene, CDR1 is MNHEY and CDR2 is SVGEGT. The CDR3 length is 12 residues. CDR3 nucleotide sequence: TGTGCCAGCAGTTTACGACTAGCCTCGTTGTATTTT. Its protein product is CASSLRLASLYF.

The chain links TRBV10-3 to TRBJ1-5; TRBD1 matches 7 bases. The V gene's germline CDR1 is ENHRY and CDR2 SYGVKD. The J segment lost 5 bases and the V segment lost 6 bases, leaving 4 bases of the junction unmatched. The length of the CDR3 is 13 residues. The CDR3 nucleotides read TGTGCCATCAGGGGGGACAGCTATCAGCCCCAGCATTTT. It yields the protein CAIRGDSYQPQHF.

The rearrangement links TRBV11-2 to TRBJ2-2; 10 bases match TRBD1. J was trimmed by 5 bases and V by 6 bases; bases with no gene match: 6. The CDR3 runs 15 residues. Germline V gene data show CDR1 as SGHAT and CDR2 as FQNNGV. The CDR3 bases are TGTGCCAGCAGAATTCCGGGACAGGGGACCGGGGAGCTGTTTTTT. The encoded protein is CASRIPGQGTGELFF.

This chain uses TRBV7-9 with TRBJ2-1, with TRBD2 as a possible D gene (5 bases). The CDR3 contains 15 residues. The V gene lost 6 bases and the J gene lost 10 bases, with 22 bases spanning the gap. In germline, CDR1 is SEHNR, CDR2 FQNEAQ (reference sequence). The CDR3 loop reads CASSPVLGWEQEQFF. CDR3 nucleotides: TGTGCCAGCAGTCCTGTACTAGGGTGGGAACAGGAGCAGTTCTTC.

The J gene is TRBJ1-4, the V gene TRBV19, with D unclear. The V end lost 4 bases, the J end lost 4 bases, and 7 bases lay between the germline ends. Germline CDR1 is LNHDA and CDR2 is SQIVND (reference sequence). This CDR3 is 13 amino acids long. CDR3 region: CASSRALNEKLFF. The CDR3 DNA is TGTGCCAGTAGTAGGGCGCTTAATGAAAAACTGTTTTTT. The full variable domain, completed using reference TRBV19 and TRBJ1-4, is DGGITQSPKYLFRKEGQNVTLSCEQNLNHDAMYWYRQDPGQGLRLIYYSQIVNDFQKGDIAEGYSVSREKKESFPLTVTSAQKNPTAFYLCASSRALNEKLFFGSGTQLSVL.

DNA for the CDR3: TGTGCCAGTAGTACCTTGGACAGGGGGCTGAACACTGAAGCTTTCTTT. It is translated as CASSTLDRGLNTEAFF. The chain employs TRBV19 and TRBJ1-1, with 11 bases that match TRBD1. Germline values: CDR1 LNHDA, CDR2 SQIVND (reference sequence). The trim removed 4 bases at V and 0 bases at J, leaving 4 bases unmatched. The CDR3 is 16 amino acids. Based on the CDR3 plus reference TRBV19 and TRBJ1-1, the full variable domain is DGGITQSPKYLFRKEGQNVTLSCEQNLNHDAMYWYRQDPGQGLRLIYYSQIVNDFQKGDIAEGYSVSREKKESFPLTVTSAQKNPTAFYLCASSTLDRGLNTEAFFGQGTRLTVV.

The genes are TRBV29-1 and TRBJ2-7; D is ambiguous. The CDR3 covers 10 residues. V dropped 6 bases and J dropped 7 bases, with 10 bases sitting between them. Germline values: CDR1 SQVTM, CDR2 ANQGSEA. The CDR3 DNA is TGCAGCGTCCAGGAAGAGGAGCAGTACTTC. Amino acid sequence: CSVQEEEQYF.

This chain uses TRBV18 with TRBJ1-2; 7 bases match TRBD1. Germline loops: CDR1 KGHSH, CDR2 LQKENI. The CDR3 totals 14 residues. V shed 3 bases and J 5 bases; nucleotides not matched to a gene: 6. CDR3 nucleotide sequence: TGTGCCAGCTCACCGGGACAGCAAGAGTATGGCTACACCTTC. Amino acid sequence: CASSPGQQEYGYTF.

CDR3 residues: CASSSQGGTEAFF. As DNA, the CDR3 is TGTGCCAGCAGCTCACAGGGGGGCACTGAAGCTTTCTTT. The rearrangement joins TRBV7-2 to TRBJ1-1; 8 nucleotides match TRBD1. CDR1 is SGHTA and CDR2 is FQGNSA in the germline V gene. The CDR3 totals 13 residues. Trimming at V came to 4 bases and at J to 4 bases, leaving 2 bases not matched to a gene.

The CDR3 nucleotides read TGTGCCAGCAGGTCCGGGACAGCCTATGGCTACACCTTC. Translated, it gives CASRSGTAYGYTF. The rearrangement links TRBV28 to TRBJ1-2, with TRBD1 matching over 7 bases. This CDR3 contains 13 residues. Germline CDR1 reads MDHEN; CDR2 reads SYDVKM. The trim removed 6 bases at V and 4 bases at J, leaving 5 bases unmatched.

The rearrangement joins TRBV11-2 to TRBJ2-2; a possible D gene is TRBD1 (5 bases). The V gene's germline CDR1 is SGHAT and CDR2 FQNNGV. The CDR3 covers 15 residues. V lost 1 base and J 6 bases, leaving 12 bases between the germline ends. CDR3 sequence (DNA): TGTGCCAGCAGCTTAGTCTCAGGGCCCGCCGGGGAGCTGTTTTTT. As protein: CASSLVSGPAGELFF. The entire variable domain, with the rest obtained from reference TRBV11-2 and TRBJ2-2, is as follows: EAGVAQSPRYKIIEKRQSVAFWCNPISGHATLYWYQQILGQGPKLLIQFQNNGVVDDSQLPKDRFSAERLKGVDSTLKIQPAKLEDSAVYLCASSLVSGPAGELFFGEGSRLTVL.

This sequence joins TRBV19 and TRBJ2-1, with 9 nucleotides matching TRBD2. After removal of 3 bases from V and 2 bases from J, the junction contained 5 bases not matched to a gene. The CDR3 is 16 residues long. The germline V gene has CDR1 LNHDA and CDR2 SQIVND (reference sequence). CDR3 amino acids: CASSMTSGGAYNEQFF. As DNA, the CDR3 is TGTGCCAGTAGTATGACTAGCGGAGGGGCCTACAATGAGCAGTTCTTC.

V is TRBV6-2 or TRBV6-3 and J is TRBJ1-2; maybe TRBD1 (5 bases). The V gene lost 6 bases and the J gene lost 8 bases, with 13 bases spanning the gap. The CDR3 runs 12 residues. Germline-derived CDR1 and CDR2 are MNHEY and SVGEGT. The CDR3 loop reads CASSGRTQGYTF. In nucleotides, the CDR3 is TGTGCCAGCAGCGGGCGGACACAAGGCTACACCTTC.

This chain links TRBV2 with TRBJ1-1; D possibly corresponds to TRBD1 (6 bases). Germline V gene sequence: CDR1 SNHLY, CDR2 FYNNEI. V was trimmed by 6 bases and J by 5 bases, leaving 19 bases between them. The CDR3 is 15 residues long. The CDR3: CASRLTGIVSTEAFF. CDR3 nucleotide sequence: TGTGCCAGCAGGCTCACAGGGATAGTTAGTACTGAAGCTTTCTTT.

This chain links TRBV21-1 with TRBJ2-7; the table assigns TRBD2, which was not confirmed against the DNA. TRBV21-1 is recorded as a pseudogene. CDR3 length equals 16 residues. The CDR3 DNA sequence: TGTGCCAGCAGCAGCTCGACTAGACATGGCGCTTACGAGCAGTACTTC. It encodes CASSSSTRHGAYEQYF.

This CDR3 reads CASSQGVGVSGNTIYF. In DNA, the CDR3 is TGTGCCAGCAGCCAAGGGGTCGGGGTATCAGGAAACACCATATATTTT. This chain uses TRBV4-2 with TRBJ1-3; D gene ambiguous. Trimming pared 1 base from V and 4 bases from J, leaving 14 bases between. This CDR3 region has 16 residues. CDR1 and CDR2 (germline): LGHNA, YNFKEQ.

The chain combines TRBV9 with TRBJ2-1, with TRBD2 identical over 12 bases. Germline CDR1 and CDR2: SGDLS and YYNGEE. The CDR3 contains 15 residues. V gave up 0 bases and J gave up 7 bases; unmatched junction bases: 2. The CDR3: CASSVETSGRNEQFF. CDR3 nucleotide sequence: TGTGCCAGCAGCGTAGAAACTAGCGGGAGGAATGAGCAGTTCTTC.

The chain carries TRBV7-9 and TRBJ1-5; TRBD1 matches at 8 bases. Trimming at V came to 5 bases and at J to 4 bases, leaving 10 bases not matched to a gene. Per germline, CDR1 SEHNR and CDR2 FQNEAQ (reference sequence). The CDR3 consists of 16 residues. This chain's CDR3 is CASSVVGTGPNQPQHF. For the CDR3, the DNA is TGTGCCAGCAGCGTGGTGGGGACAGGACCAAATCAGCCCCAGCATTTT.

CDR3 DNA: TGCGCCAGCAGCCCCAAGTTGCAGGGGTCGACCTACGAGCAGTACTTC. Protein product: CASSPKLQGSTYEQYF. This rearrangement joins TRBV4-3 to TRBJ2-7, with TRBD1 as a possible D gene (6 bases). V lost 4 bases and J lost 2, with 18 bases in between. CDR3 size: 16 residues. CDR1 is LGHNA, CDR2 YSLEER, per germline.

The CDR3 region has the DNA TGCGCCAGCAGCTTGGGACAGGGGGGCGAGACCCAGTACTTC. Its translation is CASSLGQGGETQYF. The chain carries TRBV5-1 and TRBJ2-5, with 9 bases identical to TRBD1. The length of the CDR3 is 14 residues. V shed 0 bases, J shed 5 bases, and the junction held 2 bases outside the gene matches. Germline CDR1 and CDR2: SGHRS and YFSETQ.

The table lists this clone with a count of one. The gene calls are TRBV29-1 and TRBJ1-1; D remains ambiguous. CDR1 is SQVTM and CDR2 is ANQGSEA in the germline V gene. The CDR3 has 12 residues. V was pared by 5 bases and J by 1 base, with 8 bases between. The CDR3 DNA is TGCAGCGTTCATGCACAGAACACTGAAGCTTTCTTT. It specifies CSVHAQNTEAFF.

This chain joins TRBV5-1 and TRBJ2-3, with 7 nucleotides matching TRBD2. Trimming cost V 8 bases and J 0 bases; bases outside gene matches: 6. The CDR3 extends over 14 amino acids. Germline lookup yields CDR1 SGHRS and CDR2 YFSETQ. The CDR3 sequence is CASSTSDSTDTQYF. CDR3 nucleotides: TGCGCCAGTAGCACTAGCGATAGCACAGATACGCAGTATTTT.